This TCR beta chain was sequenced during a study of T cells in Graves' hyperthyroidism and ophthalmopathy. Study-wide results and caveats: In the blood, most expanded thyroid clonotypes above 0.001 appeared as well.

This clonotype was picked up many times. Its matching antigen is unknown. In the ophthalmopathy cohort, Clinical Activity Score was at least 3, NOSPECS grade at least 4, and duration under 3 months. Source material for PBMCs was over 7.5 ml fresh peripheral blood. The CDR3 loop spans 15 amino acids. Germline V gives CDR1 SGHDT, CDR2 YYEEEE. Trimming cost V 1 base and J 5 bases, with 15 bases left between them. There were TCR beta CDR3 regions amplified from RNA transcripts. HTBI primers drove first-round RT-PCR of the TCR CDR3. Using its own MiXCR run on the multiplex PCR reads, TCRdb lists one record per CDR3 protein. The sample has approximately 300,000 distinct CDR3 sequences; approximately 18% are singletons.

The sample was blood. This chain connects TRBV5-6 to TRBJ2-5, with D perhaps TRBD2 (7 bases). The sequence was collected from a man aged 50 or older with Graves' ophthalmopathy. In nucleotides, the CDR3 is TGTGCCAGCAGCTTGAATACGGGGAGGGGGGAGACCCAGTACTTC. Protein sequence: CASSLNTGRGETQYF. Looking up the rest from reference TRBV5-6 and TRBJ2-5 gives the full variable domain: DAGVTQSPTHLIKTRGQQVTLRCSPKSGHDTVSWYQQALGQGPQFIFQYYEEEERQRGNFPDRFSGHQFPNYSSELNVNALLLGDSALYLCASSLNTGRGETQYFGPGTRLLVL.